The 2 T cell receptor beta chains in this list originate from one sample, sequenced in a study of blood T cells in healthy people across ages. Sample-barcoded 5' priming and a J-beta primer mix drove a second PCR of roughly 6 to 12 cycles. Each CDR3 protein is one row after TCRdb ran MiXCR on the 5' RACE reads. Of roughly 1.5 million distinct CDR3 sequences listed, roughly 43% were seen once; the top ten hold 4%. What was sequenced was blood. These receptor sequences come from a woman aged 18-30 years in good health.

This clonotype occurred a few times. The J gene is TRBJ2-1, the V gene TRBV4-2; TRBD2 aligns across 9 bases. CDR3 size: 16 residues. Germline-derived CDR1 and CDR2 are LGHNA and YNFKEQ. The V and J ends lost 1 base and 5 bases, in that order; junction bases with no gene match: 6. The CDR3 is CASSQGDLAGHNEQFF. The CDR3 DNA sequence: TGTGCCAGCAGCCAAGGGGACCTAGCGGGGCACAATGAGCAGTTCTTC.

The chain has TRBV9 and TRBJ1-3, with D possibly matching TRBD1 (5 bases). The CDR3 sequence is 15 residues long. From germline, CDR1 is SGDLS and CDR2 YYNGEE. Trimming shortened V by 0 bases and J by 2 bases, and 9 bases separated the two germline ends. This chain's CDR3 is CASSVVGGTGNTIYF. CDR3 nucleotide sequence: TGTGCCAGCAGCGTAGTGGGGGGGACTGGAAACACCATATATTTT.